Presented here are 7 T cell receptor beta chains from one specimen sequenced in a study of Graves' ophthalmopathy and Graves' hyperthyroidism. RNA transcripts were the source from which TCR beta CDR3 regions were amplified. HTBI-primed RT-PCR formed the first round, and a multiplex PCR formed the second. TCRdb recomputed calls from the multiplex PCR reads with MiXCR, one row per CDR3 protein. Counted here are tens of thousands of distinct CDR3 sequences, around 50% occurring once; the ten biggest clones make up 6.5%. The sample taken for sequencing was peripheral blood. The receptors were sampled from an adult woman with stable Graves' hyperthyroidism.

This clonotype has at least ten counts. The V gene is TRBV4-3, the J gene TRBJ2-5; 9 bases are a match to TRBD1. The length of the CDR3 is 16 residues. After removal of 3 bases from V and 2 bases from J, the junction contained 7 bases not matched to a gene. The V gene's germline CDR1 is LGHNA and CDR2 YSLEER. CDR3 sequence: CASSQTGGGLQETQYF. The CDR3 bases are TGCGCCAGCAGCCAGACAGGGGGGGGGCTACAAGAGACCCAGTACTTC.

Many counts were recorded for this clonotype. Possible read error: a much larger clone is one base away. The genes are TRBV5-1 and TRBJ2-5; TRBD1 is a possible D gene (6 bases). V lost 4 bases and J 2 bases, leaving 15 bases between the germline ends. The V gene's germline CDR1 is SGHRS and CDR2 YFSETQ. The CDR3 loop spans 15 amino acids. The CDR3 sequence is CASSPRRTAQETQYF. In DNA, the CDR3 is TGCGCCAGCAGCCCAAGACGGACAGCGCAAGAGACCCAGTACTTC.

This clonotype was counted at least ten times. This chain connects TRBV5-1 to TRBJ2-1, with a weak D call TRBD2 (6 bases). CDR1 is SGHRS, CDR2 YFSETQ, per germline. The CDR3 consists of 16 residues. Deletions cut 4 bases from V and 0 bases from J, with 14 bases between. CDR3 residues: CASSVGTGASYNEQFF. The CDR3 nucleotides are TGCGCCAGCAGCGTCGGAACGGGAGCCTCCTACAATGAGCAGTTCTTC.

Ten or more counts support this clonotype. The genes are TRBV27 and TRBJ1-4, with TRBD1 matching over 11 bases. V trimming: 3 bases; J trimming: 8 bases; junction bases outside the gene matches: 11. The CDR3 has 17 residues. The germline CDR1 and CDR2 sequences are MNHEY and SMNVEV (reference sequence). CDR3 sequence (DNA): TGTGCCAGCAGTTTCACGGGACAGGGGGTCCTGAAGGAAAAACTGTTTTTT. Its protein product is CASSFTGQGVLKEKLFF.

This clonotype was seen ten or more times. The chain employs TRBV3-1 and TRBJ1-1; the D gene is possibly TRBD1 (5 bases). V lost 4 bases, J lost 1 base, and 13 bases lay in between. Germline V gene sequence: CDR1 LGHDT, CDR2 YNNKEL (reference sequence). The CDR3 is 15 residues long. This chain's CDR3 is CASSRGDVWNTEAFF. The CDR3 nucleotides are TGTGCCAGCAGCCGAGGGGACGTATGGAACACTGAAGCTTTCTTT.

The chain is built from TRBV19 and TRBJ2-2, with D perhaps TRBD2 (5 bases). This CDR3 has 14 amino acids. The germline gives CDR1 LNHDA, CDR2 SQIVND (reference sequence). Trimming cost V 6 bases and J 4 bases, with 12 bases left between them. Here the CDR3 reads CASSLGRGTGELFF. In nucleotides, the CDR3 is TGTGCCAGTAGCCTTGGGAGAGGCACCGGGGAGCTGTTTTTT.

This clonotype was counted at least ten times. The chain has TRBV6-4 and TRBJ2-1; 13 nucleotides line up with TRBD2. From germline, CDR1 is MRHNA and CDR2 SNTAGT. CDR3 size: 16 residues. Germline trimming cut 3 bases from V and 13 bases from J; bases unmatched to any gene: 12. In nucleotides, the CDR3 is TGTGCCAGCAGTGAACCGGGACTAGCGGGGCGGCTACCTCAGTTCTTC. Translation gives CASSEPGLAGRLPQFF.